These 11 T cell receptor beta chains share one sample of origin, sequenced in a study of blood T cell repertoires in COVID-19. Assay used: immunoSEQ multiplex PCR; TCRdb lists only in-frame clones, some missing. The sample contains 350,000 to 450,000 clones, 80% to 85% of which appear only once. Sequencing used PBMCs or T cells enriched from blood (not recorded which). These receptors were obtained from a woman in her forties or fifties who had recovered from COVID-19.

The chain is built from TRBV29-1 and TRBJ1-2; no firm D call. CDR3 length: 13 amino acids. From germline, CDR1 is SQVTM and CDR2 ANQGSEA. V was cut by 5 bases and J by 7 bases, with 17 bases left in between. The CDR3 DNA follows: TGCAGCGTTTTGTACGGGTTGGCGCCTGGCTACACCTTC. Translating gives CSVLYGLAPGYTF.

The chain has TRBV12-3 or TRBV12-4 and TRBJ1-1; D ambiguous. The ends were cut back, 3 bases at V and 3 bases at J, with 5 bases in the middle. The CDR3 spans 12 residues. CDR3 protein: CASSFAYTEAFF. The CDR3 DNA sequence: TGTGCCAGCAGTTTCGCGTACACTGAAGCTTTCTTT.

The V gene is TRBV7-9, the J gene TRBJ2-1; 8 bases are shared with TRBD1. The trim removed 5 bases at V and 9 bases at J, leaving 12 bases unmatched. The CDR3 sequence is 15 residues long. CDR1 and CDR2 from the germline V gene are SEHNR and FQNEAQ (reference sequence). The CDR3 here is CASSHPTGQGSEQFF. CDR3 DNA sequence: TGTGCCAGCAGCCACCCCACAGGACAGGGCTCTGAGCAGTTCTTC.

Only a few counts were recorded for this clone. The rearrangement uses TRBV3-1 (or the pseudogene TRBV3-2) and TRBJ2-1; 7 positions match TRBD1. Trimming cost V 2 bases and J 10 bases; bases outside gene matches: 2. Looked up from germline, CDR1 is LGHDT and CDR2 is YNNKEL (reference sequence). This CDR3 region has 12 residues. This chain's CDR3 is CASSQTGAEQFF. The CDR3 DNA sequence: TGTGCCAGCAGCCAAACAGGGGCAGAGCAGTTCTTC.

This clone was found a few times. This sequence joins TRBV5-1 and TRBJ2-3; TRBD1 is a possible D gene (6 bases). Germline values: CDR1 SGHRS, CDR2 YFSETQ. Trimming cost V 5 bases and J 0 bases, with 10 bases left between them. There are 14 residues in the CDR3. The CDR3 is CASSLQGSTDTQYF. The DNA of the CDR3 is TGCGCCAGCAGTCTACAGGGTAGCACAGATACGCAGTATTTT.

This clone was counted once. J is TRBJ1-6 and V is TRBV11-2; D is possibly TRBD1 (5 bases). Looked up from germline, CDR1 is SGHAT and CDR2 is FQNNGV. This CDR3 region has 16 residues. Trimming removed 0 bases at V and 10 bases at J, with 16 bases between. The CDR3 DNA follows: TGTGCCAGCAGCTTAGAGACCGGGGGACTAGGATCACCCCTCCACTTT. This gives the protein CASSLETGGLGSPLHF.

The V and J genes are TRBV9 and TRBJ1-2; TRBD1 matches at 12 bases. Germline CDR1 SGDLS, CDR2 YYNGEE. The CDR3 is made up of 15 amino acids. The V and J ends lost 4 bases and 7 bases, in that order; junction bases with no gene match: 8. In DNA, the CDR3 is TGTGCCAGCAGCCAGGGGGACAGGGGGCTAGGTGGCTACACCTTC. Translating it yields CASSQGDRGLGGYTF.

V gene TRBV5-1 combines with J gene TRBJ2-1; D is perhaps TRBD1 (7 bases). The CDR3 length is 17 residues. Trimming left V 0 bases short and J 4 bases short, with 17 bases between. Germline CDR1 reads SGHRS; CDR2 reads YFSETQ. The DNA of the CDR3 is TGCGCCAGCAGCTTGGGGGCAGGCGGGACAGTATACAATGAGCAGTTCTTC. Translated: CASSLGAGGTVYNEQFF.

The sample holds one count of this clone. The chain recombines TRBV7-3 with TRBJ1-1; 8 bases fit TRBD1. V trimming: 3 bases; J trimming: 2 bases; junction bases outside the gene matches: 2. The CDR3 covers 14 residues. CDR1 and CDR2 from the germline V gene are SGHTA and FQGTGA. The CDR3 loop reads CASSFSGGNTEAFF. Written as DNA, the CDR3 is TGTGCCAGCAGCTTCTCAGGGGGCAACACTGAAGCTTTCTTT.

The chain is built from TRBV6-2 or TRBV6-3 and TRBJ2-1; TRBD1 might be the D (6 bases). Germline loops: CDR1 MNHEY, CDR2 SVGEGT. V lost 4 bases, J lost 2 bases, and 9 bases lay in between. The length of the CDR3 is 14 residues. CDR3 loop: CASSSRTAYNEQFF. The CDR3 DNA follows: TGTGCCAGCAGTTCCCGGACAGCCTACAATGAGCAGTTCTTC.

The chain's CDR3 is CASSLSGWSPYEQYF. CDR3 sequence (DNA): TGTGCCAGCAGCTTGTCGGGTTGGAGTCCCTACGAGCAGTACTTC. This chain links TRBV7-9 with TRBJ2-7; no clear D. Germline V lookup: CDR1 SEHNR, CDR2 FQNEAQ (reference sequence). Trimming removed 3 bases at V and 2 bases at J, with 14 bases between. The length of the CDR3 is 15 residues.